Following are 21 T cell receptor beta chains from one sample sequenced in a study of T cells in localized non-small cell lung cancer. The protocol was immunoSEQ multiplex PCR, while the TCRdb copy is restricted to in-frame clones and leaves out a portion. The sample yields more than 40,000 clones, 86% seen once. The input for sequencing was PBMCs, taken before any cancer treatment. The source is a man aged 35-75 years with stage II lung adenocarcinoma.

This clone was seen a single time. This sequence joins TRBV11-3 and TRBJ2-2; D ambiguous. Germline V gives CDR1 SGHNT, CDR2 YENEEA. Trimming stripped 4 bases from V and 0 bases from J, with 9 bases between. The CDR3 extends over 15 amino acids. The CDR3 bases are TGTGCCAGCAGCTCAACCACCGCGAACACCGGGGAGCTGTTTTTT. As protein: CASSSTTANTGELFF.

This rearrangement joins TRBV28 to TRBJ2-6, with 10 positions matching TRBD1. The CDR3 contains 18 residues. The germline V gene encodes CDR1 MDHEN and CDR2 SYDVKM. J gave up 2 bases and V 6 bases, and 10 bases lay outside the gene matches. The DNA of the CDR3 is TGTGCCAGCAGCCAAAGTCCCGGGACAGGGGCTGGGGCCAACGTCCTGACTTTC. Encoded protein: CASSQSPGTGAGANVLTF.

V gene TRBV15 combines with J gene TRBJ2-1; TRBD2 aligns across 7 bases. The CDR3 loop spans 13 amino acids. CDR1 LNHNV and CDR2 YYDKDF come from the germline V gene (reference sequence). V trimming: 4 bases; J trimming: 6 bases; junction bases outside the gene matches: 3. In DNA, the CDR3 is TGTGCCACCAGCACGACTAGCTCCAATGAGCAGTTCTTC. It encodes CATSTTSSNEQFF.

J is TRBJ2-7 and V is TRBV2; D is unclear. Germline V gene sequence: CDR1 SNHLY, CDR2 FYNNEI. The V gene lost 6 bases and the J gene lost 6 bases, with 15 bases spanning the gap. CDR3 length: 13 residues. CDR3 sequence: CASSDAPLLEQYV. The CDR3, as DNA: TGTGCCAGCAGCGATGCCCCTCTGCTCGAGCAGTACGTC.

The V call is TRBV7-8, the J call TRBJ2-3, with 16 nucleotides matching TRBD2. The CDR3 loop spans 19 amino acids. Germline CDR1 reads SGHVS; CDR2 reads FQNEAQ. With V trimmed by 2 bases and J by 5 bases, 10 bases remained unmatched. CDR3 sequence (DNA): TGTGCCAGCAGCTTAAGACCGGGACTAGCGGGGGGGCAAAAAGATACGCAGTATTTT. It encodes CASSLRPGLAGGQKDTQYF.

Here the CDR3 reads CASSRTQDSNQPQHF. For the CDR3, the DNA is TGCGCCAGCAGTCGAACACAAGATAGCAATCAGCCCCAGCATTTT. The chain combines TRBV23-1 with TRBJ1-5; D is undetermined. TRBV23-1 is annotated as an ORF whose role is uncertain. Trimming stripped 4 bases from V and 0 bases from J, with 10 bases between. CDR3 length equals 15 residues.

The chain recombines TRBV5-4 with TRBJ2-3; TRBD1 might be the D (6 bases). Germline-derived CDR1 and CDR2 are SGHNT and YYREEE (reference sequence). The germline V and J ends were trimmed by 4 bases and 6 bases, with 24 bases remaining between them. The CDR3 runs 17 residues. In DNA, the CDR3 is TGTGCCAGCAGCCTCCGACAGGTGCCTCGAAAAGGGGATACGCAGTATTTT. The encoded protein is CASSLRQVPRKGDTQYF.

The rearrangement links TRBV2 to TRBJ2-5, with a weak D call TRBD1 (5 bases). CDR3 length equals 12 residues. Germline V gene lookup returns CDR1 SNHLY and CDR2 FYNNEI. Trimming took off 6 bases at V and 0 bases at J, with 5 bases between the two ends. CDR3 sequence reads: CASRDNQETQYF. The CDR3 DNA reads TGTGCCAGCAGGGACAACCAAGAGACCCAGTACTTC.

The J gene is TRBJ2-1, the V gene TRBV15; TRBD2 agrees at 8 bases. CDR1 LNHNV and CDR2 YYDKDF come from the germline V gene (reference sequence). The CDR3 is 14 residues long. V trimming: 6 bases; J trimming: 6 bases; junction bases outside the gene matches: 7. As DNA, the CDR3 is TGTGCCACCAGTCCCGGGACTAGTGGCAATGAGCAGTTCTTC. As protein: CATSPGTSGNEQFF. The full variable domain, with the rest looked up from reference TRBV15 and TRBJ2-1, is DAMVIQNPRYQVTQFGKPVTLSCSQTLNHNVMYWYQQKSSQAPKLLFHYYDKDFNNEADTPDNFQSRRPNTSFCFLDIRSPGLGDTAMYLCATSPGTSGNEQFFGPGTRLTVL.

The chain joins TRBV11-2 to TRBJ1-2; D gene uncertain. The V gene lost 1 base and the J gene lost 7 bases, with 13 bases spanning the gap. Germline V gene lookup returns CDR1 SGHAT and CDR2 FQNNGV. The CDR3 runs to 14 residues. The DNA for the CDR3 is TGTGCCAGCAGCTTAGCCGGGGTGGGAGGTGGCTACACCTTC. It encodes CASSLAGVGGGYTF.

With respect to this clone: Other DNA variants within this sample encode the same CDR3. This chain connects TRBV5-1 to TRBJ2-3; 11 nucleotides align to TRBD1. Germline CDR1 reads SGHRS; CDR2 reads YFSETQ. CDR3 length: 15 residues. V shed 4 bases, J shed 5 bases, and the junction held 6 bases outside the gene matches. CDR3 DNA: TGCGCCAGCAGCCTCGGGACAGGGGGGGAAGATACGCAGTATTTT. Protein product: CASSLGTGGEDTQYF.

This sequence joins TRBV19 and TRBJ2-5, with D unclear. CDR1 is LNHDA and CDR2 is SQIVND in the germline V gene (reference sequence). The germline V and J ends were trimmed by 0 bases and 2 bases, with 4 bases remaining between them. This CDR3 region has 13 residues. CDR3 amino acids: CASSIEQQETQYF. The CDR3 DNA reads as TGTGCCAGTAGTATAGAACAACAAGAGACCCAGTACTTC.

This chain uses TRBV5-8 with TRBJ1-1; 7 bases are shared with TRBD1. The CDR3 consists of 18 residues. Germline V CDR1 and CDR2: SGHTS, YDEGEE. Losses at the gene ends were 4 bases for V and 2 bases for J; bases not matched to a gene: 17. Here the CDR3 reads CASSNLPGRDSVNTEAFF. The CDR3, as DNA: TGTGCCAGCAGCAATTTACCCGGCCGGGACAGCGTTAACACTGAAGCTTTCTTT. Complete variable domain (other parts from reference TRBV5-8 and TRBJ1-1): EAGVTQSPTHLIKTRGQQATLRCSPISGHTSVYWYQQALGLGLQFLLWYDEGEERNRGNFPPRFSGRQFPNYSSELNVNALELEDSALYLCASSNLPGRDSVNTEAFFGQGTRLTVV.

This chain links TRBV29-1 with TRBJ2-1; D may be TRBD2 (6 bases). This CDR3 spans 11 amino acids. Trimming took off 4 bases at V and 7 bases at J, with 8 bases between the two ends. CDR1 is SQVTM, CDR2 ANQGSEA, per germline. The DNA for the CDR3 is TGCAGCGTTGTCGGGGGAAATGAGCAGTTCTTC. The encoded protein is CSVVGGNEQFF.

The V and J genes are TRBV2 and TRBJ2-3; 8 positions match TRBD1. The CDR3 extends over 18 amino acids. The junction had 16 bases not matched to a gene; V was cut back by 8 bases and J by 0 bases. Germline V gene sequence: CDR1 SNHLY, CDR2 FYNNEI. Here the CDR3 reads CASFGQGAHRLSTDTQYF. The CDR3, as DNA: TGTGCCAGCTTCGGGCAGGGGGCTCACCGTCTTAGCACAGATACGCAGTATTTT.

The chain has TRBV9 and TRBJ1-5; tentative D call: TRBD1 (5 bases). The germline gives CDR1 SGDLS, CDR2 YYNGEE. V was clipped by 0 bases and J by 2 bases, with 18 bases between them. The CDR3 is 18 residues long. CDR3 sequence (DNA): TGTGCCAGCAGCGTAGAGGGATTCGGGACTCATGGCAATCAGCCCCAGCATTTT. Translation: CASSVEGFGTHGNQPQHF.

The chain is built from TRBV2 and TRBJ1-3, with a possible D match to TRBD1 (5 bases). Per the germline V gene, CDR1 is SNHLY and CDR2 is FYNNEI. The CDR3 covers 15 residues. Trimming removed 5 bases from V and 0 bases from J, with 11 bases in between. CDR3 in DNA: TGTGCCAGCAGTTCAACAGGTGTCTCTGGAAACACCATATATTTT. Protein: CASSSTGVSGNTIYF.

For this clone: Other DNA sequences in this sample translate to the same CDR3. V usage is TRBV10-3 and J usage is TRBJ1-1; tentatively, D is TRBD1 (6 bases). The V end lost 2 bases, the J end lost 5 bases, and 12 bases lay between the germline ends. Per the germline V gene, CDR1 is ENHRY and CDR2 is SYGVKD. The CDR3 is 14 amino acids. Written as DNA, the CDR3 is TGTGCCATCAGTGAGAGGGGGGGAAGGACTGAAGCTTTCTTT. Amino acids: CAISERGGRTEAFF.

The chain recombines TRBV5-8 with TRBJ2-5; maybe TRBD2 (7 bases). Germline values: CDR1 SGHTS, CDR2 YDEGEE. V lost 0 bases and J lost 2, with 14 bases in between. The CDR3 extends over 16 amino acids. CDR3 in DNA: TGTGCCAGCAGCTTGGGTGACGGGGGGCAACAAGAGACCCAGTACTTC. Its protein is CASSLGDGGQQETQYF.

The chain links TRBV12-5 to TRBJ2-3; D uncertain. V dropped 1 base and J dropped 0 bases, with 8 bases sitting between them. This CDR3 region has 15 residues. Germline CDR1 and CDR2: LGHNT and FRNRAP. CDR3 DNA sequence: TGTGCTAGTGGTTTGGGCGGTCATAGCACAGATACGCAGTATTTT. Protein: CASGLGGHSTDTQYF.

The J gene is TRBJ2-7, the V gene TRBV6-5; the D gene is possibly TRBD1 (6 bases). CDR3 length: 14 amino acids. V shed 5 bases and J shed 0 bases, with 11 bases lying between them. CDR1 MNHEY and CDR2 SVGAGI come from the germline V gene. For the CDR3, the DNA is TGTGCCAGCAGTCATACAGGGCCCTCCTACGAGCAGTACGTC. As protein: CASSHTGPSYEQYV.